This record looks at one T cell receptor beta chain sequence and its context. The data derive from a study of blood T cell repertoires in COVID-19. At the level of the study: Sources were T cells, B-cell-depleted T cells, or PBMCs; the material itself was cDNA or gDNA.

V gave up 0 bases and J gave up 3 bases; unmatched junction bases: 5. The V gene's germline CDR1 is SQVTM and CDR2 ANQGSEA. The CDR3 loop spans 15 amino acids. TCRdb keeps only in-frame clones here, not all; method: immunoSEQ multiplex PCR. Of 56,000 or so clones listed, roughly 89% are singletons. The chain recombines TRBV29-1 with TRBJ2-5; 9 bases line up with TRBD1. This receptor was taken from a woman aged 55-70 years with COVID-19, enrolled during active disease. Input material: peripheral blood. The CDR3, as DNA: TGCAGCGTTGAAGAACTGGGACAGGGTGAAGAGACCCAGTACTTC. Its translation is CSVEELGQGEETQYF.